The clone carrying this T cell receptor (beta chain) was seen only a few times. The sample is drawn from a study of CD8+ T cells in alopecia areata. As the sequencing template, cDNA was produced by extracting RNA and reverse transcribing it. The assay was immunoSEQ multiplex PCR, and TCRdb's table has in-frame clones only and misses some. Here the sample spans 150,000 to 200,000 clones, 59% being singletons. After removal of 9 bases from V and 2 bases from J, the junction contained 6 bases not matched to a gene. The V gene's germline CDR1 is LNHDA and CDR2 SQIVND (reference sequence). CDR3 size: 13 residues.

This receptor was identified in a human donor with alopecia areata. The rearrangement uses TRBV19 and TRBJ1-2; 7 positions agree with TRBD1. The specimen was CD4+ T cells sorted from blood, collected at week 0. CDR3 nucleotide sequence: TGTGCCAGCCGCAAACAGGGGAACTATGGCTACACCTTC. Its protein product is CASRKQGNYGYTF.